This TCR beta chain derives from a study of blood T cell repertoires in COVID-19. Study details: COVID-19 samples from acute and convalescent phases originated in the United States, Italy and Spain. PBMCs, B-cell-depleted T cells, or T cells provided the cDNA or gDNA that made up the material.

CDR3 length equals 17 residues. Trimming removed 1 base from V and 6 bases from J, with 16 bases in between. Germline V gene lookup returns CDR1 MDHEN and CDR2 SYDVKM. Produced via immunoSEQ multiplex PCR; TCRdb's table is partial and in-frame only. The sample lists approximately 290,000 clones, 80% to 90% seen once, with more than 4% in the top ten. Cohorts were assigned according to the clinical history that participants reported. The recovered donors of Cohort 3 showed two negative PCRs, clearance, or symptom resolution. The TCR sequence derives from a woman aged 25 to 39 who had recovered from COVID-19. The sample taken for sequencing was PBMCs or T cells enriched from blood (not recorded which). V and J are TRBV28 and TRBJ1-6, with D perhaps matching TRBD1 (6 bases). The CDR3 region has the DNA TGTGCCAGCAGTTTATTGGGACAACTGACTTTTAATTCACCCCTCCACTTT. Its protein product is CASSLLGQLTFNSPLHF.